The source of this T cell receptor (beta chain) is a study of blood T cell repertoires in COVID-19 (dated by TCRdb to the early 2020s). For context, the study as a whole: Samples covering the acute and convalescent phases of COVID-19 were provided by collaborators in the United States, Italy and Spain. The prospective study material was composed of cDNA or gDNA derived from T cells, B-cell-depleted T cells, or PBMCs. The repertoires were made available in a free public database intended to serve as a resource for research on the immune response to SARS-CoV-2. Where HLA class I and class II types were available, the types were taken from metadata supplied by the sample provider, not from assay-based typing. Deeply sampled blood TCRbeta repertoires from subjects exposed to, actively infected with, or recovered from COVID-19 were included in the dataset. Samples were obtained from the ongoing ImmuneRACE study (first 160 participants) and from about 1,300 subjects provided by 6 global collaborators. Sample metadata almost always included a de-identified subject ID, COVID-19 status, age in years and sex. Paper-wide results and their limitations: Clinical and demographic metadata were provided uncurated, with the amount varying by source and participant.

In the prospective study, participants were about 18 to 100 years old, resided in about two dozen geographic areas of the United States, and were enrolled through a virtual design. To assign participants to cohorts, the prospective study relied on clinical history that participants themselves reported in a screening survey and a study questionnaire. Recovered participants in ImmuneRACE Cohort 3 were defined as having two consecutive negative NP/OP PCR tests, clearance from a healthcare professional, or resolution of symptoms. In the prospective study, whole blood, serum and a nasopharyngeal or oropharyngeal swab were collected from each participant by mobile phlebotomists. Over a 2-month period, participants in the prospective study had the option of providing additional blood draws and questionnaires. Before DNA extraction, prospective study blood samples were shipped either frozen or at room temperature.

This clone was seen once. Its recognized antigen is unknown. The record has no base qualities; no much larger clone is one base away. The immunoSEQ Assay, a bias-controlled multiplex PCR, was used to amplify TCRbeta CDR3 regions from genomic DNA. As for the authors' bioinformatics: Nucleated cell counts per sample were estimated from amplification of reference gene primers within the assay. Sequence reads were collapsed and filtered to measure the absolute abundance of every unique TCRbeta CDR3 rearrangement. For each sample, productive Simpson clonality was calculated as the square root of Simpson's diversity index over productive rearrangements. TCRdb provides this immuneACCESS table in a form limited to in-frame rearrangements. Some clones are lacking; in checked studies, under half of them reflect an unresolved V gene, and why the rest are absent is not known. V, J and clone size are those of that table, while D and trimming were read from the DNA. This sample is represented by about 250,000 clones; more than 75% of them were singletons. The ten largest clones capture about 14% of the sample.

Per the germline V gene, SGDLS is the CDR1 and YYNGEE is the CDR2. Reading from cysteine to phenylalanine, the CDR3 counts 12 amino acids. Only the CDR3 DNA stays, 36 bases, in frame from base 1. Trimming costs V 7 bases and J 5 bases, and their ends lie 10 bases apart. Source material: PBMCs or T cells enriched from blood (not recorded which). The TCR sequence derives from a young man who had recovered from COVID-19. The chain employs TRBV9 and TRBJ1-5, with no D gene named confidently. In nucleotide form, the sequence is TGTGCCAGCGGGAGACCGGATCAGCCCCAGCATTTT. Translated, it gives CASGRPDQPQHF.